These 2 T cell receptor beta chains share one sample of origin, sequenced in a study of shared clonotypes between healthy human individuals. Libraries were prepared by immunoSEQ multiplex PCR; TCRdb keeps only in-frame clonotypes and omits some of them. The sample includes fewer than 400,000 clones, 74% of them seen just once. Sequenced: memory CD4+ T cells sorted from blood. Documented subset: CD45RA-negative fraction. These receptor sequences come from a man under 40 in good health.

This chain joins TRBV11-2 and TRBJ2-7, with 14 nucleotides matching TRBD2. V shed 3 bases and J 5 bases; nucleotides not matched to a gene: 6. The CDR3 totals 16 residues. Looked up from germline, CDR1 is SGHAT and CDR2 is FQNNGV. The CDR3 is CASSFGTSGSYHEQYF. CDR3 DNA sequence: TGTGCCAGCAGCTTCGGGACTAGCGGGAGCTACCACGAGCAGTACTTC.

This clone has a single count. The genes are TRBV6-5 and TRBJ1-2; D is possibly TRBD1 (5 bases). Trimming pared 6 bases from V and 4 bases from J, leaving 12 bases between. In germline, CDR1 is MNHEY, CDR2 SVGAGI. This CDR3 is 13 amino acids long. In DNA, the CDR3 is TGTGCCAGCAGCTCCCAGGGAGGCTATGGCTACACCTTC. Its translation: CASSSQGGYGYTF.